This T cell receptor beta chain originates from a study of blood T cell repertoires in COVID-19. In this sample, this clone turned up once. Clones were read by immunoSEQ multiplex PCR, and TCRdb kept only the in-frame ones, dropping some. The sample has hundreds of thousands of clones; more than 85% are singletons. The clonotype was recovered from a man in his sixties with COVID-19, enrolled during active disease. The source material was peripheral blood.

CDR3 amino acids: CASSQVMALSNQPQHF. As DNA, the CDR3 is TGCGCCAGCAGCCAAGTTATGGCCCTTAGCAATCAGCCCCAGCATTTT. This sequence joins TRBV4-1 and TRBJ1-5; no reliable D call. The germline V and J ends were trimmed by 1 base and 0 bases, with 10 bases remaining between them. The CDR3 length is 16 residues. CDR1 is MGHRA, CDR2 YSYEKL, per germline.